A single count supports the clone carrying this T cell receptor beta chain. Its antigen is still unknown. These data come from a study of OX40 agonist ivuxolimab in advanced cancers. The study, taken as a whole, reports: More expanded clones were seen, on average, in CD8+ T cells than in CD4+.

Germline V gene lookup returns CDR1 KGHSH and CDR2 LQKENI. The CDR3 length is 18 residues. Trimming cost V 2 bases and J 4 bases; bases outside gene matches: 10. Sequencing was performed with immunoSEQ multiplex PCR; in TCRdb, only in-frame clones are kept and a portion is missing. The table shows 100,000 to 150,000 clones, with roughly 93% occurring only once. The sequenced sample was CD4+ or CD8+ T cells sorted from blood, obtained in a trial of the OX40 agonist ivuxolimab. The receptor comes from an adult with an advanced solid tumor such as melanoma, head and neck, liver or kidney cancer. The chain combines TRBV18 with TRBJ2-3, with 12 bases matching TRBD2. The CDR3 region has the DNA TGTGCCAGCTCACCAATCGAGTCGACTAGCGGGGGATCAGATACGCAGTATTTT. Protein product: CASSPIESTSGGSDTQYF. The full variable domain, its missing parts supplied by reference TRBV18 and TRBJ2-3, is NAGVMQNPRHLVRRRGQEARLRCSPMKGHSHVYWYRQLPEEGLKFMVYLQKENIIDESGMPKERFSAEFPKEGPSILRIQQVVRGDSAAYFCASSPIESTSGGSDTQYFGPGTRLTVL.